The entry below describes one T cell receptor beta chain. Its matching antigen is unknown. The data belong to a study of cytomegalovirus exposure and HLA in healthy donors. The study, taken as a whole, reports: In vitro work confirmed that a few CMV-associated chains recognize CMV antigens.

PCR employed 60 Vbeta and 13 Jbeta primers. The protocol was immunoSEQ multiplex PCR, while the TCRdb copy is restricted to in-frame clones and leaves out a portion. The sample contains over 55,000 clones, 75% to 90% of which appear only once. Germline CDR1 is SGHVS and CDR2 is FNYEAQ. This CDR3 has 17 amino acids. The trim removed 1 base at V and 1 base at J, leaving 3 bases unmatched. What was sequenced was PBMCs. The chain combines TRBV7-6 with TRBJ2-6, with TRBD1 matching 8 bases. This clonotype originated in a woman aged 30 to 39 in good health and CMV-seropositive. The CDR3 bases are TGTGCCAGCAGCTTAGGACAGGGGAGGTCTGGGGCCAACGTCCTGACTTTC. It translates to CASSLGQGRSGANVLTF.